A single sample is the source of the 7 T cell receptor beta chains below, sequenced in a study of blood T cell repertoires in COVID-19. Generated by immunoSEQ multiplex PCR, the TCRdb table keeps only in-frame clones and is missing some. Altogether about 200,000 clones are present, 80% being singletons, with the ten largest covering around 13%. Sequenced material: peripheral blood. The receptor source for this set is a human donor in a cohort sampled during active COVID-19.

This clone showed up just a few times. The chain uses TRBV4-2 and TRBJ1-6, with a tentative D call TRBD1 (5 bases). The CDR3 runs 16 residues. Trimming removed 1 base at V and 6 bases at J, with 13 bases between. The germline gives CDR1 LGHNA, CDR2 YNFKEQ. The CDR3 DNA is TGTGCCAGCAGCCAAGGCGGTTACGGGGGTAATTCACCCCTCCACTTT. Its translation: CASSQGGYGGNSPLHF.

The chain carries TRBV6-1 and TRBJ2-3; D may be TRBD1 (5 bases). V was pared by 1 base and J by 9 bases, with 11 bases between. Germline V gene sequence: CDR1 MNHNS, CDR2 SASEGT. The CDR3 is made up of 13 amino acids. CDR3 sequence: CASSEGGRGTQYF. CDR3 DNA: TGTGCCAGCAGTGAAGGGGGAAGGGGCACGCAGTATTTT.

The CDR3 spells CASSSGTGSFEKLFF. In DNA, the CDR3 is TGTGCCAGCAGCTCCGGGACAGGGTCTTTTGAAAAACTGTTTTTT. The chain is built from TRBV5-5 and TRBJ1-4; 9 nucleotides align to TRBD1. Germline V gives CDR1 SGHKS, CDR2 YYEKEE (reference sequence). Losses at the gene ends were 3 bases for V and 7 bases for J; bases not matched to a gene: 7. The CDR3 has 15 residues.

The genes are TRBV19 and TRBJ2-7, with D maybe TRBD1 (6 bases). The CDR3 spans 13 residues. V lost 4 bases and J lost 1, with 8 bases in between. The germline V gene has CDR1 LNHDA and CDR2 SQIVND (reference sequence). CDR3 coding DNA: TGTGCCAGTAGTAACCAGGGGTCCTACGAGCAGTACTTC. The encoded protein is CASSNQGSYEQYF.

About this clone: Additional DNA sequences in this sample encode the identical CDR3. The J gene is TRBJ2-3, the V gene TRBV3-1 (or the pseudogene TRBV3-2); 16 bases align to TRBD2. With V trimmed by 4 bases and J by 5 bases, 6 bases remained unmatched. There are 17 residues in the CDR3. CDR1 and CDR2 from the germline V gene are LGHDT and YNNKEL (reference sequence). CDR3 DNA sequence: TGTGCCAGCAGCCCGGGACTAGCGGGAGGGCCAGGAGATACGCAGTATTTT. Amino acids: CASSPGLAGGPGDTQYF.

The V gene is TRBV6-1, the J gene TRBJ2-7; a possible D gene is TRBD2 (6 bases). Germline V CDR1 and CDR2: MNHNS, SASEGT. Trimming left V 2 bases short and J 0 bases short, with 11 bases between. The CDR3 runs 15 residues. CDR3 loop: CASSEQRVPSYEQYF. The CDR3, as DNA: TGTGCCAGCAGTGAACAGCGGGTCCCCTCCTACGAGCAGTACTTC.

V gene TRBV18 combines with J gene TRBJ1-5; D is unresolved. Germline CDR1 and CDR2: KGHSH and LQKENI. This CDR3 contains 13 residues. Trimming stripped 6 bases from V and 5 bases from J, with 11 bases between. The DNA of the CDR3 is TGTGCCAGCTCTCGCGGTCGGCATCAGCCCCAGCATTTT. It encodes CASSRGRHQPQHF.